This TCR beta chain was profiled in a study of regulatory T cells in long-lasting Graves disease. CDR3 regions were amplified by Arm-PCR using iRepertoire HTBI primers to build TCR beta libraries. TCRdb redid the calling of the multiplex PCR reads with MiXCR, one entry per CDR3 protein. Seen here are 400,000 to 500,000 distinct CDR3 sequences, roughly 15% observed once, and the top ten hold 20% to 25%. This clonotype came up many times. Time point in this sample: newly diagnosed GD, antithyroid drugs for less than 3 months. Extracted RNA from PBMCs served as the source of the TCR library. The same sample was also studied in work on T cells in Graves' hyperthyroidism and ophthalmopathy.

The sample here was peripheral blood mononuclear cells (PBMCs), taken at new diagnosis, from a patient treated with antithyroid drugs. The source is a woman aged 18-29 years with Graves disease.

CDR3 sequence: CASSEYRRLERQRDSLFDYGYTF. CDR3 sequence (DNA): TGTGCCAGCAGTGAATACAGGCGACTAGAGAGGCAGCGGGACAGCCTATTTGACTATGGCTACACCTTC. The chain combines TRBV25-1 with TRBJ1-2; TRBD1 matches at 7 bases. Trimming cost V 0 bases and J 3 bases; bases outside gene matches: 28. The CDR3 is made up of 23 amino acids. The germline gives CDR1 MGHDK, CDR2 SYGVNS.